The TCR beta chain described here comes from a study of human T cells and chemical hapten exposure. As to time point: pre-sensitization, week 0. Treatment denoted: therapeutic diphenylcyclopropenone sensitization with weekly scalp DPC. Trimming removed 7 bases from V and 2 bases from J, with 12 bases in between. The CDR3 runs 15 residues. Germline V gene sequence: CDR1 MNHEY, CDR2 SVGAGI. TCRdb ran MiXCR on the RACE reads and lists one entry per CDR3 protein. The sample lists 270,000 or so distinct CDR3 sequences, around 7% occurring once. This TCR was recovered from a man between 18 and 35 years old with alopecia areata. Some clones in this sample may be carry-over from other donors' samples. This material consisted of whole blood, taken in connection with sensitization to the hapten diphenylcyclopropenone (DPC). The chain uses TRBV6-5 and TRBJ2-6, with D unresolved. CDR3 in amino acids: CASTYGKTGANVLTF. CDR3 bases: TGTGCCAGCACGTATGGGAAAACTGGGGCCAACGTCCTGACTTTC.